These 29 T cell receptor beta chains were sequenced from one sample in a study of T cells in Graves' hyperthyroidism and ophthalmopathy. Amplification yielded TCR beta CDR3 regions, with RNA transcripts as the source. The HTBI set primed first-round TCR CDR3 RT-PCR. Each CDR3 protein is one row after TCRdb ran MiXCR on the multiplex PCR reads. The sample has 550,000 to 800,000 distinct CDR3 sequences; about a sixth are singletons. The sequenced sample consisted of blood. These receptors were collected from a man aged 18 to 30 with Graves' hyperthyroidism.

The sample holds many counts of this clonotype. The V call is TRBV6-2 or TRBV6-3, the J call TRBJ2-3, with D tentatively TRBD1 (5 bases). The V and J ends lost 6 bases and 2 bases respectively, with 12 bases between them. The germline gives CDR1 MNHEY, CDR2 SVGEGT. The CDR3 sequence is 14 residues long. The CDR3 sequence is CASSHRQYTDTQYF. For the CDR3, the DNA is TGTGCCAGCAGCCACCGACAGTACACAGATACGCAGTATTTT.

This clonotype was observed many times. The chain recombines TRBV6-2 or TRBV6-3 with TRBJ1-5, with D tentatively TRBD1 (5 bases). CDR1 is MNHEY, CDR2 SVGEGT, per germline. V shed 2 bases and J shed 9 bases, with 11 bases lying between them. The CDR3 contains 13 residues. CDR3 bases: TGTGCCAGCAGTTACCTTGGGGACGGGCCCCAGCATTTT. It codes for CASSYLGDGPQHF.

This chain connects TRBV18 to TRBJ2-5; D is ambiguous. Germline V CDR1 and CDR2: KGHSH, LQKENI. The V gene lost 3 bases and the J gene lost 2 bases, with 7 bases spanning the gap. The CDR3 runs to 13 residues. The CDR3 sequence is CASSPTTQETQYF. The CDR3 DNA reads as TGTGCCAGCTCACCGACGACTCAAGAGACCCAGTACTTC.

This clonotype occurred many times. The chain couples TRBV6-5 to TRBJ2-7; D not certain. V was cut by 0 bases and J by 0 bases, with 6 bases left in between. The CDR3 extends over 14 amino acids. Germline V lookup: CDR1 MNHEY, CDR2 SVGAGI. CDR3 loop: CASSYSRTSYEQYF. The CDR3 coding sequence is TGTGCCAGCAGTTACTCCAGGACCTCCTACGAGCAGTACTTC.

Regarding this clonotype: Just one base apart from a much larger clone, this may be a read error. The rearrangement joins TRBV20-1 to TRBJ2-7; 9 positions agree with TRBD1. Trimming cost V 0 bases and J 5 bases; bases outside gene matches: 14. Germline lookup yields CDR1 DFQATT and CDR2 SNEGSKA (reference sequence). The CDR3 has 17 amino acids. The CDR3 sequence is CSARDLTRDRVFHEQYF. The DNA of the CDR3 is TGCAGTGCTAGAGACTTGACTCGGGACAGGGTCTTCCACGAGCAGTACTTC.

The CDR3 DNA reads as TGTGCCAGCCGACGCGGCAGGGGAATTACCACAGATACGCAGTATTTT. Protein sequence: CASRRGRGITTDTQYF. The chain couples TRBV7-9 to TRBJ2-3, with D maybe TRBD1 (6 bases). The CDR3 covers 16 residues. V was trimmed by 8 bases and J by 2 bases, leaving 20 bases between them. The V gene's germline CDR1 is SEHNR and CDR2 FQNEAQ (reference sequence).

V usage is TRBV7-9 and J usage is TRBJ2-7; D may be TRBD2 (6 bases). This CDR3 contains 16 residues. The germline V gene has CDR1 SEHNR and CDR2 FQNEAQ (reference sequence). The ends were cut back, 2 bases at V and 0 bases at J, with 14 bases in the middle. The CDR3 DNA follows: TGTGCCAGCAGCTTATCAGCTAGCGTTCGCTCCTACGAGCAGTACTTC. It translates to CASSLSASVRSYEQYF.

This clonotype appeared a few times. The CDR3 spells CASLRTENTGELFF. CDR3 nucleotide sequence: TGTGCCAGCTTACGGACAGAGAACACCGGGGAGCTGTTTTTT. The chain uses TRBV6-1 and TRBJ2-2; D might be TRBD1 (6 bases). The germline V gene encodes CDR1 MNHNS and CDR2 SASEGT. The CDR3 spans 14 residues. V was shortened by 8 bases and J by 1 base, with 11 bases between the two germline ends.

The table lists this clonotype with many counts. This chain connects TRBV3-1 to TRBJ2-3; TRBD2 agrees at 8 bases. Trimming cost V 0 bases and J 5 bases; bases outside gene matches: 10. Germline-derived CDR1 and CDR2 are LGHDT and YNNKEL (reference sequence). The CDR3 contains 17 residues. The CDR3 sequence is CASSQDRSGRGKDTQYF. CDR3 nucleotides: TGTGCCAGCAGCCAAGATCGAAGCGGGAGAGGTAAAGATACGCAGTATTTT.

This clonotype was recorded many times. This sequence joins TRBV2 and TRBJ2-7; perhaps TRBD1 as D (5 bases). The CDR3 length is 11 residues. The germline V gene encodes CDR1 SNHLY and CDR2 FYNNEI. The V gene lost 6 bases and the J gene lost 5 bases, with 8 bases spanning the gap. The CDR3 DNA follows: TGTGCCAGCAGCACGACAGACGAGCAGTACTTC. It translates to CASSTTDEQYF.

The J gene is TRBJ2-7, the V gene TRBV10-1, with TRBD1 identical over 9 bases. After removal of 3 bases from V and 3 bases from J, the junction contained 3 bases not matched to a gene. The CDR3 loop spans 14 amino acids. Per germline, CDR1 WNHNN and CDR2 SYGVQD (reference sequence). Here the CDR3 reads CASSEGQGLYEQYF. The CDR3 nucleotides are TGCGCCAGCAGTGAAGGACAGGGGCTCTACGAGCAGTACTTC.

This clonotype has more than one count but fewer than ten. This chain uses TRBV6-2 or TRBV6-3 with TRBJ2-1; no definite D call. CDR1 is MNHEY and CDR2 is SVGEGT in the germline V gene. V was trimmed by 3 bases and J by 9 bases, leaving 9 bases between them. CDR3 length equals 12 residues. The CDR3 is CASSYESFEQFF. CDR3 DNA sequence: TGTGCCAGCAGTTATGAAAGTTTTGAGCAGTTCTTC.

This chain connects TRBV6-5 to TRBJ1-2; D may be TRBD1 (6 bases). Trimming cost V 2 bases and J 6 bases, with 10 bases left between them. The CDR3 contains 13 residues. Germline V lookup: CDR1 MNHEY, CDR2 SVGAGI. DNA of the CDR3: TGTGCCAGCAGTTACACGAACAGGGATGGCTACACCTTC. It is translated as CASSYTNRDGYTF.

The chain employs TRBV27 and TRBJ2-1; TRBD2 agrees at 12 bases. Germline V CDR1 and CDR2: MNHEY, SMNVEV (reference sequence). This CDR3 comprises 15 residues. The V and J ends lost 5 bases and 7 bases, in that order; junction bases with no gene match: 6. CDR3 amino acids: CASSAGLAGPNEQFF. Written as DNA, the CDR3 is TGTGCCAGCAGTGCTGGACTAGCGGGACCGAATGAGCAGTTCTTC.

This clonotype was seen many times. The genes are TRBV11-3 and TRBJ2-6; 7 bases are shared with TRBD2. The trim removed 5 bases at V and 4 bases at J, leaving 8 bases unmatched. This CDR3 has 16 residues. Germline V gene lookup returns CDR1 SGHNT and CDR2 YENEEA. DNA for the CDR3: TGTGCCAGCAGCCTGTCGGGGGGTTCCGGGGCCAACGTCCTGACTTTC. It codes for CASSLSGGSGANVLTF.

The genes are TRBV29-1 and TRBJ2-7, with 7 bases identical to TRBD1. There are 12 residues in the CDR3. The junction had 5 bases not matched to a gene; V was cut back by 6 bases and J by 3 bases. CDR1 and CDR2 (germline): SQVTM, ANQGSEA. CDR3 sequence reads: CSVNHRGYEQYF. CDR3 bases: TGCAGCGTAAACCACAGGGGCTACGAGCAGTACTTC.

This clonotype was counted many times. The chain combines TRBV28 with TRBJ2-2; no clear D. CDR1 and CDR2 (germline): MDHEN, SYDVKM. Trimming took off 4 bases at V and 3 bases at J, with 18 bases between the two ends. The CDR3 is 17 residues long. In DNA form, the CDR3 reads TGTGCCAGCAGTTATTCGGGCTCTAGAGGAGACACCGGGGAGCTGTTTTTT. Translated: CASSYSGSRGDTGELFF.

Points on this clonotype: A much more abundant neighbour one base away suggests this may be a read error. This chain joins TRBV2 and TRBJ2-7; the D call may be TRBD1 or TRBD2 (5 bases each). Germline V gene lookup returns CDR1 SNHLY and CDR2 FYNNEI. The CDR3 contains 12 residues. CDR3 nucleotide sequence: TGTGCCAGCAGTCATGAGGGGTCCGAGCAGCACTTC. This sequence encodes CASSHEGSEQHF. The variable domain in full, completed from reference TRBV2 and TRBJ2-7, reads EPEVTQTPSHQVTQMGQEVILRCVPISNHLYFYWYRQILGQKVEFLVSFYNNEISEKSEIFDDQFSVERPDGSNFTLKIRSTKLEDSAMYFCASSHEGSEQHFGPGTRLTVT.

V and J are TRBV20-1 and TRBJ2-7; possibly TRBD2 for D (6 bases). This CDR3 is built from 15 residues. Germline V gives CDR1 DFQATT, CDR2 SNEGSKA (reference sequence). The germline V and J ends were trimmed by 0 bases and 3 bases, with 15 bases remaining between them. CDR3 DNA sequence: TGCAGTGCTAGAGATGGGACGGGGGTTAACTACGAGCAGTACTTC. The encoded protein is CSARDGTGVNYEQYF.

This rearrangement joins TRBV4-3 to TRBJ2-7; TRBD1 might be the D (6 bases). The CDR3 has 17 residues. Germline V lookup: CDR1 LGHNA, CDR2 YSLEER. V gave up 3 bases and J gave up 0 bases, with 18 bases separating them. Here the CDR3 DNA reads TGCGCCAGCAGCCACCTTTCGTCAGGGGCCAACTCCTACGAGCAGTACTTC. This translates into CASSHLSSGANSYEQYF.

On this clonotype: One end of the junction varies from germline; a read error may be responsible. The rearrangement uses TRBV28 and TRBJ2-1; 9 nucleotides agree with TRBD2. The CDR3 is 16 amino acids. Per germline, CDR1 MDHEN and CDR2 SYDVKM. The CDR3 region has the DNA TGTGCCAGCAGTTTTCTAGCGGGAAGGTCCTACAGTGAGCAGTTCTTC. Amino acids: CASSFLAGRSYSEQFF.

This clonotype has a handful of counts. This rearrangement joins TRBV11-2 to TRBJ2-1; 12 nucleotides line up with TRBD2. The germline V gene encodes CDR1 SGHAT and CDR2 FQNNGV. CDR3 length: 19 amino acids. V lost 5 bases, J lost 4 bases, and 15 bases stayed unmatched. For the CDR3, the DNA is TGTGCCAGCAGCGTCCGGGAGCTAGCGGGAGGGCCCTCGTACAATGAGCAGTTCTTC. It yields the protein CASSVRELAGGPSYNEQFF.

The chain has TRBV11-2 and TRBJ2-5, with D perhaps matching TRBD1 or TRBD2 (7 bases each). The length of the CDR3 is 15 residues. CDR1 is SGHAT, CDR2 FQNNGV, per germline. The germline V and J ends were trimmed by 5 bases and 4 bases, with 17 bases remaining between them. CDR3 loop: CASSLGGGSPETQYF. The CDR3 DNA follows: TGTGCCAGCAGCCTAGGGGGCGGGAGTCCAGAGACCCAGTACTTC.

The CDR3 DNA sequence: TGTGCCTGGAGCCCGGGACAGCCGCTGCCCCAGTACTTC. This gives the protein CAWSPGQPLPQYF. V and J are TRBV30 and TRBJ2-5; 7 bases agree with TRBD1. The CDR3 consists of 13 residues. CDR1 GTSNPN and CDR2 SVGIG come from the germline V gene (reference sequence). Trimming cost V 3 bases and J 9 bases; bases outside gene matches: 10.

V is TRBV7-9 and J is TRBJ1-4; D is unresolved. The germline V gene encodes CDR1 SEHNR and CDR2 FQNEAQ (reference sequence). V was shortened by 0 bases and J by 12 bases, with 11 bases between the two germline ends. The CDR3 consists of 13 residues. For the CDR3, the DNA is TGTGCCAGCAGCTTAGCTCTGGACCGGCAACTGTTTTTT. Translation: CASSLALDRQLFF.

This clonotype has a count of ten or more. The genes are TRBV30 and TRBJ1-1; D unclear. CDR3 length: 11 residues. The V gene lost 5 bases and the J gene lost 0 bases, with 4 bases spanning the gap. In germline, CDR1 is GTSNPN, CDR2 SVGIG (reference sequence). Written as DNA, the CDR3 is TGTGCCTGGGGGTTGAACACTGAAGCTTTCTTT. Its translation: CAWGLNTEAFF.

This clonotype appeared many times. The chain has TRBV28 and TRBJ2-5, with unresolved D. Between the trimmed V and J ends, which lost 6 bases and 5 bases, there was a span of 16 bases. CDR3 size: 14 residues. Germline V gene sequence: CDR1 MDHEN, CDR2 SYDVKM. CDR3 in DNA: TGTGCCAGCAGCTCCCCCTTGCCCCAGGAGACCCAGTACTTC. Translation gives CASSSPLPQETQYF.

This clonotype was counted only a few times. The chain combines TRBV28 with TRBJ2-7; maybe TRBD2 (5 bases). Germline CDR1 and CDR2: MDHEN and SYDVKM. V was shortened by 4 bases and J by 3 bases, with 10 bases between the two germline ends. The CDR3 contains 13 residues. For the CDR3, the DNA is TGTGCCAGCAGTTCCGGGATAGACTACGAGCAGTACTTC. This codes for CASSSGIDYEQYF.

This clonotype was seen only a few times. The chain uses TRBV12-3 or TRBV12-4 and TRBJ2-7; tentative D call: TRBD2 (6 bases). The CDR3 sequence is 14 residues long. V dropped 8 bases and J dropped 8 bases, with 22 bases sitting between them. The CDR3 loop is CASAPKRVGEKQYF. The CDR3 region has the DNA TGTGCCAGCGCCCCAAAGCGGGTAGGAGAGAAGCAGTACTTC.